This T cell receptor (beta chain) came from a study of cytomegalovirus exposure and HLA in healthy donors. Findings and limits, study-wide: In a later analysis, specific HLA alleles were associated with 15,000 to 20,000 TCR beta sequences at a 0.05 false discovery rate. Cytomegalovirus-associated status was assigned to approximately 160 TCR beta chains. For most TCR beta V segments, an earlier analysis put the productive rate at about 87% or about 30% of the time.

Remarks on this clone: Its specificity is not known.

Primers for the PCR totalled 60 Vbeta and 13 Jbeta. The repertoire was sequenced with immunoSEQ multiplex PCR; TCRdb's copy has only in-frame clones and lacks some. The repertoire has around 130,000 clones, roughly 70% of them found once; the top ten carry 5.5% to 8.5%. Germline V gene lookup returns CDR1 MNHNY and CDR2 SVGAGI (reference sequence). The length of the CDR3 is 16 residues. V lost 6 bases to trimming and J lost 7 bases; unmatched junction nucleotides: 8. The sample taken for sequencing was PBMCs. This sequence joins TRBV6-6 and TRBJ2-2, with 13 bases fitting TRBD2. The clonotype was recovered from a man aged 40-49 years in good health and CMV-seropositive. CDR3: CASSETSGRVGGELFF. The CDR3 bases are TGTGCCAGCAGCGAAACTAGCGGGAGGGTCGGCGGGGAGCTGTTTTTT.